Listed below are T cell receptor beta chains from one sample, sequenced in a study of glioma-infiltrating T cells after dendritic cell vaccination. Some clones are missing from TCRdb's copy, which holds only in-frame ones; the method was immunoSEQ multiplex PCR. Of tens of thousands of clones in the sample, roughly 87% were seen once. Sequenced material: blood, taken after dendritic cell vaccination. These receptors originate from a human donor with glioblastoma. The CDR3 runs from the conserved cysteine through the conserved F or W.

>TRBV2
CASRDQRSNEKLFF
>TRBV11-3
CASSARGGSSYEQYF
>TRBV10-3
CAIGMGQANYGYTF
>TRBV18
CASSLFRDSADTQYF
>TRBV6-6
CASSSHLTGKETQYF
>TRBV7-9
CASSSPPAGGRADTQYF
>TRBV5-1
CASTPGTNTGELFF
>TRBV19
CASSKLGSSYNEQFF
>TRBV19
CASRTHRTEKTQYF
>TRBV5-6
CASSAGGGGYGQPQHF
>TRBV9
CASSVGVAATYEQYF
>TRBV6-6
CASKGTGNNEQFF
>TRBV19
CASSVGTVNTEAFF
>TRBV30
CAWSTTRDRMFQETQYF
>TRBV6-5
CASRQGGFKNSPLHF
>TRBV7-2
CASSLGALHSNQPQHF
>TRBV9
CASSAGRGSYNEQFF
>TRBV6-1
CASSVRRTGAGNTIYF
>TRBV11-2
CASSPLRTSGGANEQFF
>TRBV4-1
CASSQGTESSYEQYF
>TRBV5-1
CASSSPGTGFTGELFF
>TRBV7-6
CASSLDRGPYEQYF